The next 32 T cell receptor beta chains were all read from a single sample in a study of PD-1 blockade in classical Hodgkin lymphoma. Generated by immunoSEQ multiplex PCR, the TCRdb table keeps only in-frame clones and is missing some. The sample has about 24,000 clones; more than 75% are singletons. Time point in this sample: cycle 4 day 1 (C4D1), after 6 weeks of nivolumab. No patient escaped relapse after autologous stem cell transplantation, and brentuximab vedotin exposure varied. Sequencing was performed on peripheral blood mononuclear cells (PBMCs), taken before the fourth cycle of nivolumab. These receptors were taken from a human donor with classical Hodgkin lymphoma.

This clone was counted once. The V gene is TRBV2, the J gene TRBJ2-7, with 10 bases matching TRBD1. V shed 6 bases, J shed 6 bases, and the junction held 5 bases outside the gene matches. The CDR3 covers 13 residues. The germline CDR1 and CDR2 sequences are SNHLY and FYNNEI. The CDR3 reads CASRGDRGLEQYF. CDR3 bases: TGTGCCAGCAGGGGTGACAGGGGGCTCGAGCAGTACTTC.

The chain joins TRBV19 to TRBJ1-2; TRBD1 aligns across 10 bases. Germline lookup yields CDR1 LNHDA and CDR2 SQIVND (reference sequence). This CDR3 contains 18 residues. V trimming: 3 bases; J trimming: 0 bases; junction bases outside the gene matches: 10. The CDR3 sequence: CASSIPWTGGPSNYGYTF. Written as DNA, the CDR3 is TGTGCCAGTAGTATCCCCTGGACAGGGGGTCCCTCTAACTATGGCTACACCTTC.

Details on this clone: Other DNA sequences in this sample translate to the same CDR3. This chain links TRBV18 with TRBJ2-7; possible D gene TRBD1, 6 bases. Germline CDR1 and CDR2: KGHSH and LQKENI. CDR3 size: 13 residues. V lost 3 bases to trimming and J lost 4 bases, with 10 bases between them. The CDR3 sequence is CASSPPDSYEQYF. Written as DNA, the CDR3 is TGTGCCAGCTCACCCCCGGACAGTTACGAGCAGTACTTC.

This clone was observed a handful of times. This chain connects TRBV7-6 to TRBJ2-2, with a possible D match to TRBD1 (5 bases). Germline V lookup: CDR1 SGHVS, CDR2 FNYEAQ. V lost 0 bases and J lost 0, with 8 bases in between. CDR3 length: 16 residues. CDR3 nucleotides: TGTGCCAGCAGCTTAGCCCTGACAGCGAACACCGGGGAGCTGTTTTTT. Translated: CASSLALTANTGELFF.

This clone was detected only a few times. The rearrangement links TRBV27 to TRBJ2-2, with D possibly TRBD1 on 5 matching bases. V was trimmed by 5 bases and J by 0 bases, leaving 10 bases between them. Germline values: CDR1 MNHEY, CDR2 SMNVEV (reference sequence). The CDR3 totals 15 residues. DNA for the CDR3: TGTGCCAGCAGTGTTGGGGCCGCGAACACCGGGGAGCTGTTTTTT. This sequence encodes CASSVGAANTGELFF.

The chain uses TRBV4-1 and TRBJ2-2; 8 bases fit TRBD2. The CDR3 has 15 residues. V shed 1 base, J shed 4 bases, and the junction held 2 bases outside the gene matches. Germline loops: CDR1 MGHRA, CDR2 YSYEKL. CDR3 amino acids: CASSQGLAGTGELFF. The CDR3, as DNA: TGCGCCAGCAGCCAAGGTCTAGCGGGCACCGGGGAGCTGTTTTTT.

The V and J genes are TRBV21-1 and TRBJ1-2; the table's D call TRBD1 went unverified against the DNA. TRBV21-1 is flagged as a pseudogene. The CDR3 loop spans 14 amino acids. The CDR3 region has the DNA TGTGCCAGCAGCACCGGACAGGGGCGCTATGGCTACACCTTC. Amino acid sequence: CASSTGQGRYGYTF.

V is TRBV6-1 and J is TRBJ1-4; D is unclear. The germline gives CDR1 MNHNS, CDR2 SASEGT. The CDR3 runs to 14 residues. V was pared by 7 bases and J by 0 bases, with 9 bases between. The CDR3 nucleotides read TGTGCCAGCATCGGTGGTGCAACTAATGAAAAACTGTTTTTT. Translated, it gives CASIGGATNEKLFF.

The rearrangement joins TRBV28 to TRBJ2-5, with 10 bases aligning to TRBD2. Germline CDR1 reads MDHEN; CDR2 reads SYDVKM. Trimming removed 5 bases from V and 4 bases from J; junction bases left unmatched: 7. The CDR3 has 15 amino acids. DNA of the CDR3: TGTGCCAGCAGTCCTGTAAGCGGGAGGGGAGAGACCCAGTACTTC. It is translated as CASSPVSGRGETQYF.

This rearrangement joins TRBV28 to TRBJ2-1; 9 positions match TRBD1. V shed 3 bases, J shed 4 bases, and the junction held 10 bases outside the gene matches. The CDR3 totals 17 residues. Per germline, CDR1 MDHEN and CDR2 SYDVKM. For the CDR3, the DNA is TGTGCCAGCAGTTTGAGGTTAGGACAGGGGTATTACAATGAGCAGTTCTTC. Translated, it gives CASSLRLGQGYYNEQFF.

The chain links TRBV5-1 to TRBJ2-3; no clear D. Trimming pared 0 bases from V and 0 bases from J, leaving 23 bases between. The CDR3 is 20 residues long. Germline-derived CDR1 and CDR2 are SGHRS and YFSETQ. The CDR3: CASSLEIRGALTSSTDTQYF. The CDR3 DNA reads TGCGCCAGCAGCTTGGAGATAAGAGGAGCGCTCACCTCTAGCACAGATACGCAGTATTTT. Together with reference TRBV5-1 and TRBJ2-3, the CDR3 gives the full variable domain: KAGVTQTPRYLIKTRGQQVTLSCSPISGHRSVSWYQQTPGQGLQFLFEYFSETQRNKGNFPGRFSGRQFSNSRSEMNVSTLELGDSALYLCASSLEIRGALTSSTDTQYFGPGTRLTVL.

The chain is built from TRBV27 and TRBJ1-2; 7 bases fit TRBD1. After removal of 4 bases from V and 8 bases from J, the junction contained 19 bases not matched to a gene. Germline values: CDR1 MNHEY, CDR2 SMNVEV (reference sequence). The CDR3 has 17 amino acids. The CDR3 reads CASSSLGQDGSMRGYTF. CDR3 DNA sequence: TGTGCCAGCAGTTCCCTAGGACAGGATGGATCTATGAGGGGCTACACCTTC.

This clone has a handful of counts. The chain joins TRBV7-9 to TRBJ2-2; D remains ambiguous. Germline CDR1 SEHNR, CDR2 FQNEAQ (reference sequence). Trimming took 5 bases from V and 2 from J, leaving 9 bases between them. This CDR3 is built from 14 residues. In DNA form, the CDR3 reads TGTGCCAGCAGCGCTCTTACAAACACCGGGGAGCTGTTTTTT. Its protein product is CASSALTNTGELFF.

V usage is TRBV18 and J usage is TRBJ1-5; 7 bases map to TRBD1. This CDR3 spans 15 amino acids. The J segment lost 4 bases and the V segment lost 2 bases, leaving 5 bases of the junction unmatched. The germline V gene encodes CDR1 KGHSH and CDR2 LQKENI. CDR3 loop: CASSPGRQGNQPQHF. CDR3 bases: TGTGCCAGCTCACCAGGACGACAGGGAAATCAGCCCCAGCATTTT.

The V gene is TRBV27, the J gene TRBJ2-7, with TRBD1 as a possible D gene (5 bases). V gave up 8 bases and J gave up 6 bases, with 14 bases separating them. The CDR3 loop spans 12 amino acids. Germline lookup yields CDR1 MNHEY and CDR2 SMNVEV (reference sequence). CDR3 loop: CASSPKRGEQYF. CDR3 in DNA: TGTGCCAGCTCCCCAAAAAGGGGCGAGCAGTACTTC.

This chain links TRBV6-4 with TRBJ2-3; 11 positions agree with TRBD2. The CDR3 consists of 16 residues. V lost 9 bases to trimming and J lost 2 bases; unmatched junction nucleotides: 10. Germline values: CDR1 MRHNA, CDR2 SNTAGT. CDR3 sequence reads: CARKALLAGDTDTQYF. The DNA for the CDR3 is TGTGCCAGGAAGGCCCTACTAGCGGGGGACACAGATACGCAGTATTTT.

The rearrangement joins TRBV10-2 to TRBJ2-7, with D perhaps TRBD2 (7 bases). Trimming pared 8 bases from V and 7 bases from J, leaving 21 bases between. Looked up from germline, CDR1 is WSHSY and CDR2 is SAAADI. This CDR3 has 14 amino acids. The DNA of the CDR3 is TGCGCCAGCTCCATGGGTCGGGGGGCAGTTGAGCAGTACTTC. It yields the protein CASSMGRGAVEQYF.

The chain joins TRBV7-2 to TRBJ1-5; a possible D gene is TRBD1 (5 bases). Germline assignment: CDR1 SGHTA and CDR2 FQGNSA. The CDR3 is 16 amino acids. V lost 3 bases and J lost 4, with 16 bases in between. CDR3 region: CASSLTGTLRNQPQHF. CDR3 in DNA: TGTGCCAGCAGCTTGACCGGGACGCTAAGGAATCAGCCCCAGCATTTT.

V gene TRBV5-1 combines with J gene TRBJ2-1, with 10 bases aligning to TRBD2. V gave up 0 bases and J gave up 0 bases; unmatched junction bases: 3. CDR1 and CDR2 from the germline V gene are SGHRS and YFSETQ. The CDR3 covers 17 residues. The CDR3 nucleotides are TGCGCCAGCAGCTTGGTTCCTAGCGGGGGCTCCTACAATGAGCAGTTCTTC. Its translation is CASSLVPSGGSYNEQFF.

The chain uses TRBV2 and TRBJ2-3, with D perhaps TRBD2 (7 bases). CDR3 length: 17 residues. The germline CDR1 and CDR2 sequences are SNHLY and FYNNEI. V was clipped by 4 bases and J by 4 bases, with 21 bases between them. The CDR3 loop is CASSGAGRGGHADTQYF. The CDR3 nucleotides are TGTGCCAGCAGTGGGGCCGGTAGGGGGGGGCACGCAGATACGCAGTATTTT.

This chain uses TRBV27 with TRBJ2-1, with 8 bases aligning to TRBD2. Germline lookup yields CDR1 MNHEY and CDR2 SMNVEV (reference sequence). The CDR3 has 16 amino acids. Trimming cost V 8 bases and J 7 bases; bases outside gene matches: 16. The CDR3 spells CASHSAGVYRGNEQFF. The CDR3 nucleotides are TGTGCCAGCCACTCAGCGGGGGTCTACCGGGGAAATGAGCAGTTCTTC.

Notes on this clone: This specimen includes other DNA sequences encoding the same CDR3. The chain employs TRBV5-1 and TRBJ2-3, with 7 nucleotides matching TRBD2. This CDR3 is 16 amino acids long. Germline CDR1 is SGHRS and CDR2 is YFSETQ. The V gene end was trimmed by 4 bases and the J gene end by 0 bases; junction bases not matched to a gene: 8. This CDR3 reads CASSLNGRGSTDTQYF. CDR3 sequence (DNA): TGCGCCAGCAGCCTGAATGGGCGGGGGAGCACAGATACGCAGTATTTT.

This clone was seen only once. This rearrangement joins TRBV9 to TRBJ2-3; unclear D gene. CDR3 length: 14 residues. The V end was cut by 3 bases, the J end by 1 base, with 9 bases between. Germline V lookup: CDR1 SGDLS, CDR2 YYNGEE. Here the CDR3 DNA reads TGTGCCAGCAGCGGTGGGGTGGGCACAGATACGCAGTATTTT. Encoded protein: CASSGGVGTDTQYF. The full variable domain, its missing parts supplied by reference TRBV9 and TRBJ2-3, is DSGVTQTPKHLITATGQRVTLRCSPRSGDLSVYWYQQSLDQGLQFLIQYYNGEERAKGNILERFSAQQFPDLHSELNLSSLELGDSALYFCASSGGVGTDTQYFGPGTRLTVL.

The chain employs TRBV18 and TRBJ2-5; 7 bases are shared with TRBD2. The germline CDR1 and CDR2 sequences are KGHSH and LQKENI. The CDR3 length is 16 residues. V gave up 0 bases and J gave up 4 bases; unmatched junction bases: 8. The CDR3 spells CASSPPLLANLETQYF. For the CDR3, the DNA is TGTGCCAGCTCACCACCGTTACTAGCGAACTTAGAGACCCAGTACTTC.

The chain combines TRBV6-1 with TRBJ1-3, with TRBD1 as a possible D gene (5 bases). The CDR3 runs to 15 residues. Trimming stripped 7 bases from V and 1 base from J, with 14 bases between. Germline V lookup: CDR1 MNHNS, CDR2 SASEGT. CDR3 sequence (DNA): TGTGCCAGCACTAAAGGGCAGGGATCTGGAAACACCATATATTTT. Amino acid sequence: CASTKGQGSGNTIYF.

The rearrangement joins TRBV30 to TRBJ2-7; maybe TRBD2 (6 bases). CDR3 length equals 13 residues. Between the trimmed V and J ends, which lost 1 base and 6 bases, there was a span of 13 bases. Germline V CDR1 and CDR2: GTSNPN, SVGIG (reference sequence). CDR3 coding DNA: TGTGCCTGGAGTGCGTTTGGGGGGTTCGAGCAGTACTTC. Translating it yields CAWSAFGGFEQYF.

The rearrangement joins TRBV7-9 to TRBJ2-7; 7 bases agree with TRBD2. The CDR3 has 16 amino acids. With 2 bases clipped from V and 4 bases from J, the junction kept 11 bases outside the gene matches. Germline CDR1 SEHNR, CDR2 FQNEAQ (reference sequence). The CDR3 loop reads CASSLRRAGDEYEQYF. In nucleotides, the CDR3 is TGTGCCAGCAGCTTACGCCGCGCGGGGGATGAATACGAGCAGTACTTC.

The gene calls are TRBV19 and TRBJ2-6, with 7 bases matching TRBD1. There are 17 residues in the CDR3. The germline V gene encodes CDR1 LNHDA and CDR2 SQIVND (reference sequence). Trimming at V came to 6 bases and at J to 1 base, leaving 9 bases not matched to a gene. The CDR3 sequence: CASRTGPRVSGANVLTF. The CDR3 region has the DNA TGTGCCAGTAGGACAGGGCCTAGGGTTTCTGGGGCCAACGTCCTGACTTTC.

The chain couples TRBV19 to TRBJ1-2; the D gene is possibly TRBD1 (6 bases). The V gene lost 5 bases and the J gene lost 2 bases, with 15 bases spanning the gap. CDR1 is LNHDA, CDR2 SQIVND, per germline (reference sequence). The CDR3 has 15 amino acids. Here the CDR3 DNA reads TGTGCCAGTAGTCCGGGAGGGGGGGCCAACTATGGCTACACCTTC. Translating gives CASSPGGGANYGYTF. The entire variable domain, with the rest obtained from reference TRBV19 and TRBJ1-2, is as follows: DGGITQSPKYLFRKEGQNVTLSCEQNLNHDAMYWYRQDPGQGLRLIYYSQIVNDFQKGDIAEGYSVSREKKESFPLTVTSAQKNPTAFYLCASSPGGGANYGYTFGSGTRLTVV.

About this clone itself: Because the CDR3's place on the DNA is in doubt, the DNA is left out and the CDR3 is given as listed by TCRdb. J is TRBJ2-6 and V is TRBV2. The CDR3 is 14 amino acids in total, end residues counted. Germline loops: CDR1 SNHLY, CDR2 FYNNEI. The chain's CDR3 is CAQTAVPGANVLTF.

The chain carries TRBV27 and TRBJ2-2; no definite D call. Per germline, CDR1 MNHEY and CDR2 SMNVEV (reference sequence). V was pared by 3 bases and J by 5 bases, with 19 bases between. This CDR3 spans 17 amino acids. The CDR3 DNA reads as TGTGCCAGCAGTTTTGACACCCCCGGGCAGGCTACCGGGGAGCTGTTTTTT. Protein sequence: CASSFDTPGQATGELFF.

Here the CDR3 DNA reads TGTGCCAGCAGGAAGACAGGGGGAGGTACTGAAGCTTTCTTT. As protein: CASRKTGGGTEAFF. This sequence joins TRBV27 and TRBJ1-1, with 9 bases lining up with TRBD1. Germline CDR1 MNHEY, CDR2 SMNVEV (reference sequence). The CDR3 covers 14 residues. Trimming took 6 bases from V and 5 from J; bases not matched to a gene: 7.